The TCR beta chain under discussion was sequenced for a study of cytomegalovirus exposure and HLA in healthy donors. Study-level information: When 398 donors were genotyped, around 77% of them were found to fall in the Caucasian-associated ancestry cluster.

This CDR3 is 17 amino acids long. Germline V lookup: CDR1 MNHNS, CDR2 SASEGT. The J segment lost 0 bases and the V segment lost 3 bases, leaving 6 bases of the junction unmatched. This clone was observed a few times. PCR used 60 Vbeta primers and 13 Jbeta primers. Using immunoSEQ multiplex PCR, the repertoire was profiled, and TCRdb retains in-frame clones only, with some absent. Among over 70,000 clones listed, less than 85% were seen once. This clonotype was obtained from a woman aged 50 to 60 in good health and CMV-seropositive. The material sequenced was PBMCs. This sequence joins TRBV6-1 and TRBJ2-1, with 9 positions matching TRBD2. The CDR3 sequence: CASSDPGLAPSYNEQFF. The CDR3 DNA reads as TGTGCCAGCAGTGACCCGGGACTAGCCCCCTCCTACAATGAGCAGTTCTTC.